These 29 T cell receptor beta chains were sequenced from one sample in a study of OX40 agonist ivuxolimab in advanced cancers. Libraries were prepared through the immunoSEQ multiplex PCR assay. TCRdb carries this immuneACCESS record with in-frame sequences only. Its versions omit some clonotypes, under half of them owing to an unresolved V gene in the studies checked, with the rest unexplained. In this sample the table shows approximately 75,000 clones, around 90% of which occur a single time. Together, the top ten hold around 0.39% of the sample. This material consisted of CD4+ or CD8+ T cells sorted from blood, taken in a trial of the OX40 agonist ivuxolimab. All receptors come from an adult with an advanced solid tumor such as melanoma, head and neck, liver or kidney cancer.

The chain has TRBV6-5 and TRBJ2-1, with 10 bases matching TRBD2. From germline, CDR1 is MNHEY and CDR2 SVGAGI. CDR3 length: 15 amino acids. V was pared by 4 bases and J by 0 bases, with 0 bases of the junction left unmatched. The CDR3 sequence: CASSSSGGSYNEQFF. The CDR3 nucleotides are TGTGCCAGCAGTTCTAGCGGGGGCTCCTACAATGAGCAGTTCTTC.

The rearrangement links TRBV19 to TRBJ1-5, with D maybe TRBD1 (5 bases). The germline CDR1 and CDR2 sequences are LNHDA and SQIVND (reference sequence). Trimming cost V 3 bases and J 6 bases, with 15 bases left between them. This CDR3 is 15 amino acids long. The CDR3 sequence is CASSMGRERSQPQHF. The DNA of the CDR3 is TGTGCCAGTAGTATGGGCAGGGAAAGAAGTCAGCCCCAGCATTTT.

V gene TRBV27 combines with J gene TRBJ1-6, with D possibly TRBD1 on 5 matching bases. V lost 6 bases to trimming and J lost 3 bases, with 15 bases between them. The CDR3 sequence is 16 residues long. Germline-derived CDR1 and CDR2 are MNHEY and SMNVEV (reference sequence). CDR3 sequence (DNA): TGTGCCAGCAGACCGAAGCAGGGCAACTATAATTCACCCCTCCACTTT. This codes for CASRPKQGNYNSPLHF.

The chain recombines TRBV11-2 with TRBJ1-1; possible D gene TRBD1, 5 bases. V was pared by 5 bases and J by 5 bases, with 15 bases between. The germline CDR1 and CDR2 sequences are SGHAT and FQNNGV. The CDR3 loop spans 14 amino acids. CDR3 sequence (DNA): TGTGCCAGCAGCCTAGGGGATCAACAGACTGAAGCTTTCTTT. Translation gives CASSLGDQQTEAFF.

The chain links TRBV19 to TRBJ2-1, with 12 positions matching TRBD2. The CDR3 spans 15 residues. V trimming: 10 bases; J trimming: 7 bases; junction bases outside the gene matches: 11. Germline V gene sequence: CDR1 LNHDA, CDR2 SQIVND (reference sequence). The CDR3 sequence: CATGPLAGGYNEQFF. CDR3 nucleotide sequence: TGTGCCACCGGTCCTCTAGCGGGAGGGTATAATGAGCAGTTCTTC.

The chain uses TRBV18 and TRBJ2-5; weak D call: TRBD1 (7 bases). The CDR3 is 16 residues long. CDR1 and CDR2 (germline): KGHSH, LQKENI. The ends were cut back, 0 bases at V and 5 bases at J, with 16 bases in the middle. CDR3 sequence: CASSPPSGGGEETQYF. DNA of the CDR3: TGTGCCAGCTCACCACCCTCAGGAGGGGGCGAGGAGACCCAGTACTTC.

A few counts support this clone. The rearrangement joins TRBV6-1 to TRBJ2-2; possibly TRBD2 for D (5 bases). This CDR3 is 15 amino acids long. The V end was cut by 2 bases, the J end by 6 bases, with 13 bases between. The V gene's germline CDR1 is MNHNS and CDR2 SASEGT. CDR3 nucleotides: TGTGCCAGCAGTGAACTGGGGTTCGGGGCCGGGGAGCTGTTTTTT. Protein sequence: CASSELGFGAGELFF.

This clone turned up a few times. V gene TRBV2 combines with J gene TRBJ2-2; maybe TRBD1 (6 bases). Trimming shortened V by 3 bases and J by 5 bases, and 10 bases separated the two germline ends. In germline, CDR1 is SNHLY, CDR2 FYNNEI. This CDR3 has 14 amino acids. CDR3 DNA sequence: TGTGCCAGCAGTGATTTCACAGGGACCGGGGAGCTGTTTTTT. Protein sequence: CASSDFTGTGELFF. Full variable domain (outside the CDR3, taken from reference TRBV2 and TRBJ2-2): EPEVTQTPSHQVTQMGQEVILRCVPISNHLYFYWYRQILGQKVEFLVSFYNNEISEKSEIFDDQFSVERPDGSNFTLKIRSTKLEDSAMYFCASSDFTGTGELFFGEGSRLTVL.

This clone has just one count. V gene TRBV5-1 combines with J gene TRBJ1-1, with D hard to call. V was clipped by 0 bases and J by 1 base, with 4 bases between them. The germline V gene has CDR1 SGHRS and CDR2 YFSETQ. The CDR3 runs 13 residues. CDR3 loop: CASSLVANTEAFF. The CDR3 DNA follows: TGCGCCAGCAGCTTGGTCGCGAACACTGAAGCTTTCTTT.

This chain's CDR3 is CASARDRTTDTQYF. The CDR3, as DNA: TGTGCCAGCGCGAGGGACAGGACCACAGATACGCAGTATTTT. The V call is TRBV2, the J call TRBJ2-3; 8 bases match TRBD1. V lost 8 bases, J lost 2 bases, and 6 bases stayed unmatched. The CDR3 runs 14 residues. Per germline, CDR1 SNHLY and CDR2 FYNNEI. The complete variable domain, with remaining parts taken from reference TRBV2 and TRBJ2-3, reads EPEVTQTPSHQVTQMGQEVILRCVPISNHLYFYWYRQILGQKVEFLVSFYNNEISEKSEIFDDQFSVERPDGSNFTLKIRSTKLEDSAMYFCASARDRTTDTQYFGPGTRLTVL.

The rearrangement joins TRBV18 to TRBJ2-2; D is perhaps TRBD1 (5 bases). There are 15 residues in the CDR3. The germline gives CDR1 KGHSH, CDR2 LQKENI. V was clipped by 2 bases and J by 0 bases, with 7 bases between them. The CDR3 loop reads CASSPGATNTGELFF. The CDR3 DNA reads TGTGCCAGCTCACCAGGGGCGACGAACACCGGGGAGCTGTTTTTT.

The chain joins TRBV2 to TRBJ1-6; the match to TRBD1 covers 8 bases. V was pared by 8 bases and J by 1 base, with 1 base of the junction left unmatched. This CDR3 spans 14 amino acids. The germline V gene has CDR1 SNHLY and CDR2 FYNNEI. The CDR3 loop reads CASGQGSYNSPLHF. The CDR3 DNA reads as TGTGCCAGCGGACAGGGATCCTATAATTCACCCCTCCACTTT.

The chain has TRBV2 and TRBJ1-1; unclear D gene. The CDR3 has 15 amino acids. V was clipped by 6 bases and J by 0 bases, with 14 bases between them. Germline CDR1 SNHLY, CDR2 FYNNEI. This CDR3 is CASSYSEPMNTEAFF. DNA of the CDR3: TGTGCCAGCAGCTACTCTGAGCCAATGAACACTGAAGCTTTCTTT.

The chain recombines TRBV5-1 with TRBJ1-1; TRBD1 matches 7 bases. The CDR3 contains 14 residues. Germline V gives CDR1 SGHRS, CDR2 YFSETQ. Unmatched junction bases numbered 8, after V lost 4 bases and J lost 5 bases. The CDR3 bases are TGCGCCAGCAGCCCACAGGGGAGCGGAACTGAAGCTTTCTTT. Its translation is CASSPQGSGTEAFF.

V usage is TRBV28 and J usage is TRBJ1-1; unclear D gene. CDR1 is MDHEN and CDR2 is SYDVKM in the germline V gene. The CDR3 has 14 residues. V lost 1 base, J lost 11 bases, and 17 bases lay in between. The CDR3 region is CASSLSSPGGRAFF. The CDR3, as DNA: TGTGCCAGCAGTTTATCGTCCCCAGGAGGGCGGGCTTTCTTT.

The V and J genes are TRBV28 and TRBJ2-1; the D call may be TRBD1 or TRBD2 (6 bases each). Germline assignment: CDR1 MDHEN and CDR2 SYDVKM. This CDR3 is built from 16 residues. Trimming left V 8 bases short and J 9 bases short, with 26 bases between. The CDR3 DNA reads TGTGCCAGCCTATCGTACGGGCTCGCCAAGGGGGGTGAGCAGTTCTTC. Its protein is CASLSYGLAKGGEQFF.

The chain uses TRBV7-8 and TRBJ1-1; tentatively, D is TRBD1 (5 bases). V was cut by 1 base and J by 4 bases, with 13 bases left in between. Germline loops: CDR1 SGHVS, CDR2 FQNEAQ. The CDR3 sequence is 15 residues long. For the CDR3, the DNA is TGTGCCAGCAGCTTAGGGGGGGTCGGGTCCACTGAAGCTTTCTTT. It codes for CASSLGGVGSTEAFF.

The chain employs TRBV19 and TRBJ1-1, with TRBD1 identical over 8 bases. Trimming took 6 bases from V and 2 from J; bases not matched to a gene: 11. The CDR3 totals 16 residues. Germline V gene sequence: CDR1 LNHDA, CDR2 SQIVND (reference sequence). For the CDR3, the DNA is TGTGCCAGTAGCATGGTGACAGGGGCTCTTAACACTGAAGCTTTCTTT. It translates to CASSMVTGALNTEAFF.

V gene TRBV7-9 combines with J gene TRBJ2-7; 9 bases agree with TRBD1. Per the germline V gene, CDR1 is SEHNR and CDR2 is FQNEAQ (reference sequence). J gave up 3 bases and V 3 bases, and 3 bases lay outside the gene matches. The CDR3 is 14 residues long. The CDR3 here is CASSFRDRDYEQYF. The CDR3 DNA is TGTGCCAGCAGCTTCCGGGACAGGGACTACGAGCAGTACTTC.

The chain carries TRBV6-6 and TRBJ1-4; D possibly corresponds to TRBD1 (6 bases). The V and J ends lost 8 bases and 7 bases respectively, with 17 bases between them. CDR1 and CDR2 from the germline V gene are MNHNY and SVGAGI (reference sequence). The CDR3 covers 14 residues. CDR3 in DNA: TGTGCCAGCTCGCCTCAGGGGCAGGGTGAAAAACTGTTTTTT. It specifies CASSPQGQGEKLFF.

This chain joins TRBV28 and TRBJ2-1; D is tentatively TRBD1 or TRBD2 (5 bases each). Germline CDR1 reads MDHEN; CDR2 reads SYDVKM. V was shortened by 5 bases and J by 5 bases, with 13 bases between the two germline ends. The CDR3 runs to 14 residues. The CDR3 sequence: CASSPGTPNNEQFF. CDR3 bases: TGTGCCAGCAGTCCGGGGACGCCCAACAATGAGCAGTTCTTC.

The rearrangement links TRBV27 to TRBJ1-3; 11 nucleotides match TRBD1. The germline gives CDR1 MNHEY, CDR2 SMNVEV (reference sequence). The trim removed 6 bases at V and 2 bases at J, leaving 3 bases unmatched. The CDR3 is 15 residues long. CDR3 nucleotides: TGTGCCAGCAGCGGGACAGGGGGTCCTGGAAACACCATATATTTT. Its translation is CASSGTGGPGNTIYF.

V and J are TRBV29-1 and TRBJ2-7; D perhaps matches TRBD1 (5 bases). V shed 2 bases and J shed 3 bases, with 11 bases lying between them. The CDR3 is 13 amino acids. The germline V gene has CDR1 SQVTM and CDR2 ANQGSEA. The CDR3 here is CSVETGTNYEQYF. The CDR3 DNA reads as TGCAGCGTTGAAACAGGCACAAACTACGAGCAGTACTTC.

V gene TRBV29-1 combines with J gene TRBJ1-2; D uncertain. Trimming took off 0 bases at V and 8 bases at J, with 7 bases between the two ends. This CDR3 is 11 amino acids long. CDR1 is SQVTM, CDR2 ANQGSEA, per germline. This CDR3 reads CSVEEGGGYTF. CDR3 in DNA: TGCAGCGTTGAAGAGGGAGGGGGCTACACCTTC.

The chain recombines TRBV19 with TRBJ2-7, with TRBD2 matching 8 bases. V lost 3 bases and J lost 6; bases outside the gene matches: 4. The germline CDR1 and CDR2 sequences are LNHDA and SQIVND (reference sequence). The CDR3 length is 13 residues. The DNA of the CDR3 is TGTGCCAGTAGTATCAGCGGGAGAGTCGAGCAGTACTTC. Protein sequence: CASSISGRVEQYF.

In its sample, this clone was seen once. J is TRBJ2-3 and V is TRBV10-2, with 14 bases identical to TRBD2. The CDR3 is 15 residues long. The germline gives CDR1 WSHSY, CDR2 SAAADI. V was clipped by 8 bases and J by 4 bases; unmatched bases: 5. This chain's CDR3 is CASGPTSGRADTQYF. The CDR3 DNA sequence: TGCGCCAGCGGGCCGACTAGCGGGAGGGCAGATACGCAGTATTTT.

This clone was seen a handful of times. The chain employs TRBV7-2 and TRBJ2-7; 7 bases map to TRBD1. The CDR3 is 13 residues long. Germline trimming cut 5 bases from V and 7 bases from J; bases unmatched to any gene: 8. Germline loops: CDR1 SGHTA, CDR2 FQGNSA. For the CDR3, the DNA is TGTGCCAGCAGCATCGAGACAGGGCGGGAGCAGTACTTC. Translation: CASSIETGREQYF. The complete variable domain, with remaining parts taken from reference TRBV7-2 and TRBJ2-7, reads GAGVSQSPSNKVTEKGKDVELRCDPISGHTALYWYRQSLGQGLEFLIYFQGNSAPDKSGLPSDRFSAERTGGSVSTLTIQRTQQEDSAVYLCASSIETGREQYFGPGTRLTVT.

The chain couples TRBV7-2 to TRBJ1-1; 8 positions match TRBD1. V shed 1 base, J shed 13 bases, and the junction held 5 bases outside the gene matches. The CDR3 is 12 residues long. Germline V gene data show CDR1 as SGHTA and CDR2 as FQGNSA. The CDR3: CASSLDQGAYFF. The CDR3, as DNA: TGTGCCAGCAGCTTAGATCAGGGGGCGTATTTCTTT.

The genes are TRBV5-5 and TRBJ2-7, with 9 bases identical to TRBD1. The CDR3 is 15 residues long. Germline values: CDR1 SGHKS, CDR2 YYEKEE (reference sequence). The V segment lost 4 bases and the J segment 5 bases; nucleotides outside the gene matches: 10. CDR3 DNA: TGTGCCAGCAGCCGGCCCCCGGGACAGGGAAACGAGCAGTACTTC. Translating it yields CASSRPPGQGNEQYF.